Below are 2 T cell receptor beta chains sequenced from a single sample in a study of control samples from healthy donors and cancer patients. This table comes from immunoSEQ multiplex PCR, and its TCRdb copy is limited to in-frame clones, with some not included. This table holds some 150,000 clones, around 90% found once. Sequencing was performed on blood. These TCRs come from a man aged 25-45 years in good health.

A single count supports this clone. The V call is TRBV11-2, the J call TRBJ2-1; 13 bases are shared with TRBD2. CDR1 is SGHAT, CDR2 FQNNGV, per germline. The CDR3 has 15 residues. With V trimmed by 1 base and J by 6 bases, 0 bases remained unmatched. CDR3 coding DNA: TGTGCCAGCAGCTTAGGACTAGCGGGGGGCAATGAGCAGTTCTTC. It translates to CASSLGLAGGNEQFF. Full variable domain (rest looked up from reference TRBV11-2 and TRBJ2-1): EAGVAQSPRYKIIEKRQSVAFWCNPISGHATLYWYQQILGQGPKLLIQFQNNGVVDDSQLPKDRFSAERLKGVDSTLKIQPAKLEDSAVYLCASSLGLAGGNEQFFGPGTRLTVL.

This chain links TRBV14 with TRBJ1-1, with unresolved D. Between the trimmed V and J ends, which lost 1 base and 0 bases, there was a span of 6 bases. The germline CDR1 and CDR2 sequences are SGHDN and FVKESK. The CDR3 extends over 14 amino acids. DNA of the CDR3: TGTGCCAGCAGCCAAGGGGTGGTGAACACTGAAGCTTTCTTT. This codes for CASSQGVVNTEAFF.